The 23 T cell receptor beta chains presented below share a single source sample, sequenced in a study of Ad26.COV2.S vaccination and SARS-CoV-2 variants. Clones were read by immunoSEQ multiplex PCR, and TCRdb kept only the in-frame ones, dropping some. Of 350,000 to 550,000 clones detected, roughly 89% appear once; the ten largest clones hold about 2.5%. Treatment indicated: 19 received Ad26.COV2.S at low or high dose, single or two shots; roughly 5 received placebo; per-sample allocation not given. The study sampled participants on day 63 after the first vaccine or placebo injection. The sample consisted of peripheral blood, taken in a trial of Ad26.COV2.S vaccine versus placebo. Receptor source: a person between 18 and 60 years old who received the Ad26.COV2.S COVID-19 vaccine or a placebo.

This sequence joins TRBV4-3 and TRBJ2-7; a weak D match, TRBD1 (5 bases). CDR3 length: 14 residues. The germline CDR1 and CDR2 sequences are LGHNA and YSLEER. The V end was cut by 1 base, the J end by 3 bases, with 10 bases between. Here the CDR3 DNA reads TGCGCCAGCAGCCAAGGGAGTCAGGGCTACGAGCAGTACTTC. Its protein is CASSQGSQGYEQYF.

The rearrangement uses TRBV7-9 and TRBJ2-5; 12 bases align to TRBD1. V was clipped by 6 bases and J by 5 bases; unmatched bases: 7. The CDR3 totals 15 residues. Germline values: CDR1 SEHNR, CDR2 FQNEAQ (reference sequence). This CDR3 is CASRTGTGGRETQYF. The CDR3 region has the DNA TGTGCCAGCAGAACCGGGACAGGGGGCCGGGAGACCCAGTACTTC. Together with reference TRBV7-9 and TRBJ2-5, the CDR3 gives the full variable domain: DTGVSQNPRHKITKRGQNVTFRCDPISEHNRLYWYRQTLGQGPEFLTYFQNEAQLEKSRLLSDRFSAERPKGSFSTLEIQRTEQGDSAMYLCASRTGTGGRETQYFGPGTRLLVL.

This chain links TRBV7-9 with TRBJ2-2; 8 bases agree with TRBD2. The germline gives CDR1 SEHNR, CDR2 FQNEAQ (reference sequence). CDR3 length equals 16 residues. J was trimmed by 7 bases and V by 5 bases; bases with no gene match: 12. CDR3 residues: CASSPRASGGDGELFF. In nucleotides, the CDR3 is TGTGCCAGCAGCCCCCGGGCGAGCGGGGGCGACGGGGAGCTGTTTTTT.

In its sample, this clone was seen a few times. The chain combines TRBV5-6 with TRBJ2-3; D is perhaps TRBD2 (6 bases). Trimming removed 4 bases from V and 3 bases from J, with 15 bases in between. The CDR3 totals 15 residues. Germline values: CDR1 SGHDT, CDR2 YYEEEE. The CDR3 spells CASSAGIFGTDTQYF. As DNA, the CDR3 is TGTGCCAGCAGCGCGGGGATCTTTGGGACAGATACGCAGTATTTT.

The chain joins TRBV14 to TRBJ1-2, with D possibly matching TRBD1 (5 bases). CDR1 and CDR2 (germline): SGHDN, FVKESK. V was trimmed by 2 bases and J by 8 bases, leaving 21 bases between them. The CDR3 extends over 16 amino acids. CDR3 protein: CASSQFSNRISDGYTF. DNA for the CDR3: TGTGCCAGCAGCCAATTCTCCAACAGGATCTCGGACGGCTACACCTTC.

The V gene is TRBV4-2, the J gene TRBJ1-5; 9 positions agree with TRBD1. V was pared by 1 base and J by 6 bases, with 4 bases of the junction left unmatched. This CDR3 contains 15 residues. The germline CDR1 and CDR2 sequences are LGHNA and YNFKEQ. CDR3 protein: CASSQGGQGLQPQHF. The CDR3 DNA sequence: TGTGCCAGCAGCCAAGGCGGACAGGGGCTTCAGCCCCAGCATTTT.

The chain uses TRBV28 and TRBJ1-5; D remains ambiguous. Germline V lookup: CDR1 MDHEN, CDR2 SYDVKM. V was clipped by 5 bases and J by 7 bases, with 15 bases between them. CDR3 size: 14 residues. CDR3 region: CASSPGGFIQPQHF. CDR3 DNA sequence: TGTGCCAGCAGTCCAGGAGGGTTCATCCAGCCCCAGCATTTT.

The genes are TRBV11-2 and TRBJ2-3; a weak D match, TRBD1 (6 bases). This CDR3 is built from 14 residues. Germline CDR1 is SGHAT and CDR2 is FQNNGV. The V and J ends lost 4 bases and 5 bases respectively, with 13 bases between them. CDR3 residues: CASSSRQAGDTQYF. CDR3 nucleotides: TGTGCCAGCAGCTCCCGACAGGCGGGAGATACGCAGTATTTT.

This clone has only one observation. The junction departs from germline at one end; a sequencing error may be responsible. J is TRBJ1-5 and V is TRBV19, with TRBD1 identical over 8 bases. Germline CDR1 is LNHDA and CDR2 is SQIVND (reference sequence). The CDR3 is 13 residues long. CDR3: CASSTFERTGLDF. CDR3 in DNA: TGTGCCAGTAGTACCTTTGAAAGGACAGGGTTGGATTTT.

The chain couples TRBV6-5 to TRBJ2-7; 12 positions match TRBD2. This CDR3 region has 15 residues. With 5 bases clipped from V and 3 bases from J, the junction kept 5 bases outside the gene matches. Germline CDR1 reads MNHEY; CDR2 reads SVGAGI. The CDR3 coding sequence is TGTGCCAGCAGTACGACTAGCGGGAGTTTCTACGAGCAGTACGTC. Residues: CASSTTSGSFYEQYV.

DNA for the CDR3: TGCGCCAGCAGCTTGATGTCTAGCGGGGGACGGGAGACCCAGTACTTC. Protein sequence: CASSLMSSGGRETQYF. The rearrangement joins TRBV5-1 to TRBJ2-5, with 10 bases aligning to TRBD2. The junction had 8 bases not matched to a gene; V was cut back by 1 base and J by 5 bases. Germline V lookup: CDR1 SGHRS, CDR2 YFSETQ. CDR3 size: 16 residues. Together with reference TRBV5-1 and TRBJ2-5, the CDR3 gives the full variable domain: KAGVTQTPRYLIKTRGQQVTLSCSPISGHRSVSWYQQTPGQGLQFLFEYFSETQRNKGNFPGRFSGRQFSNSRSEMNVSTLELGDSALYLCASSLMSSGGRETQYFGPGTRLLVL.

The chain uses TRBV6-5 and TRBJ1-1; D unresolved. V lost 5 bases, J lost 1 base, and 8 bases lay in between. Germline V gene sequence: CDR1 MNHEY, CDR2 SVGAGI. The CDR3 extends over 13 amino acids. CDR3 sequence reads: CASSQNTNTEAFF. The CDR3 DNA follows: TGTGCCAGCAGTCAAAACACGAACACTGAAGCTTTCTTT.

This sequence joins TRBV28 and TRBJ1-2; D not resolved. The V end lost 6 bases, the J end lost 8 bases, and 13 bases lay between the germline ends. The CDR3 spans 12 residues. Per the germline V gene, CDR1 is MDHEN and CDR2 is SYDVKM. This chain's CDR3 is CASSMGTRGYTF. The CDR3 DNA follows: TGTGCCAGCAGCATGGGTACGAGAGGCTACACCTTC.

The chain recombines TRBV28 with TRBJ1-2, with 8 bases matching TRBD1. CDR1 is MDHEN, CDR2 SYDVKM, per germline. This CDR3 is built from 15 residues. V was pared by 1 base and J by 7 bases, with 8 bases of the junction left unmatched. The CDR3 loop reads CASSLYLGQAGGYTF. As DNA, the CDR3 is TGTGCCAGCAGTTTATACTTGGGACAGGCAGGTGGCTACACCTTC.

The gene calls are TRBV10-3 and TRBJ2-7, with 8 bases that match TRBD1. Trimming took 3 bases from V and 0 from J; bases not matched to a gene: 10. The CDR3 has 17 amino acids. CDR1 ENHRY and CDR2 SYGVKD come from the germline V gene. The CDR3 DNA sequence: TGTGCCATCAGTGATTGGGATCGGACAGGGTCCTCCTACGAGCAGTACTTC. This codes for CAISDWDRTGSSYEQYF.

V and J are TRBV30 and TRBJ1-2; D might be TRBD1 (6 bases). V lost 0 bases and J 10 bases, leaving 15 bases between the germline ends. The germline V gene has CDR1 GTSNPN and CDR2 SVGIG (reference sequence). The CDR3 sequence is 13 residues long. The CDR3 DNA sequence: TGTGCCTGGAGTGTAATAGCCAGGGGCGCCTACACCTTC. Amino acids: CAWSVIARGAYTF. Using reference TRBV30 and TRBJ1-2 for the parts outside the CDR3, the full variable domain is SQTIHQWPATLVQPVGSPLSLECTVEGTSNPNLYWYRQAAGRGLQLLFYSVGIGQISSEVPQNLSASRPQDRQFILSSKKLLLSDSGFYLCAWSVIARGAYTFGSGTRLTVV.

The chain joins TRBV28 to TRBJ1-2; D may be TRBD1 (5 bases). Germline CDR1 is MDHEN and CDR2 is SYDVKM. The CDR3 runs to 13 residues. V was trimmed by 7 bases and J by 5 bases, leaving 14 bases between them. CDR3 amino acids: CASTLGRAYGYTF. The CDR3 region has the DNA TGTGCCAGCACCCTTGGCAGGGCTTATGGCTACACCTTC.

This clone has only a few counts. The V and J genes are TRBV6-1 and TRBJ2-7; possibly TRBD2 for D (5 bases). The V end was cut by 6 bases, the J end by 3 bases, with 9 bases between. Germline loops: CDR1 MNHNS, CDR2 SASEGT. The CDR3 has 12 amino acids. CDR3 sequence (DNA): TGTGCCAGCAGCCCAGGAGGCTACGAGCAGTACTTC. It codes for CASSPGGYEQYF.

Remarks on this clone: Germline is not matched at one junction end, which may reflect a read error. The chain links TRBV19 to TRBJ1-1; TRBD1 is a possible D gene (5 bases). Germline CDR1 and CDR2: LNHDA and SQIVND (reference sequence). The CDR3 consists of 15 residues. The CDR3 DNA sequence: TGTGCCAGTAAAGTAGGGGATTCAGGGAACGCTGAAGCTTTCTTT. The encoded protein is CASKVGDSGNAEAFF. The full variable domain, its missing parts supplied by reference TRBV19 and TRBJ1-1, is DGGITQSPKYLFRKEGQNVTLSCEQNLNHDAMYWYRQDPGQGLRLIYYSQIVNDFQKGDIAEGYSVSREKKESFPLTVTSAQKNPTAFYLCASKVGDSGNAEAFFGQGTRLTVV.

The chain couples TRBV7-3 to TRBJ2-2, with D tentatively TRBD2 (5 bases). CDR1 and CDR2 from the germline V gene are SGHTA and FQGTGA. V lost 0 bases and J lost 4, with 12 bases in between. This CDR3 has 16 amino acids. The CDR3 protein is CASSLTGARGTGELFF. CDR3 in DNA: TGTGCCAGCAGCTTAACGGGAGCCCGAGGCACCGGGGAGCTGTTTTTT. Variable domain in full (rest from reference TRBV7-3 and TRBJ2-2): GAGVSQTPSNKVTEKGKYVELRCDPISGHTALYWYRQSLGQGPEFLIYFQGTGAADDSGLPNDRFFAVRPEGSVSTLKIQRTERGDSAVYLCASSLTGARGTGELFFGEGSRLTVL.

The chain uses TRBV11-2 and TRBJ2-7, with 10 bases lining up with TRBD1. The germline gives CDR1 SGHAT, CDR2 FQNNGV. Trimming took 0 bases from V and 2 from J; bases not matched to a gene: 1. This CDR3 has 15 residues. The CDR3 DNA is TGTGCCAGCAGCTTAGAGGGACAGGGGACCTACGAGCAGTACTTC. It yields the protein CASSLEGQGTYEQYF.

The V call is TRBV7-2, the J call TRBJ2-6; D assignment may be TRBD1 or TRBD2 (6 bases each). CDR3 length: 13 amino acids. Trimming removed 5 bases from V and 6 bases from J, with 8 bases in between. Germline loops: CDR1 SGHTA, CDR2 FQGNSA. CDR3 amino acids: CASSPGAANVLTF. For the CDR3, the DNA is TGTGCCAGCAGCCCGGGGGCGGCCAACGTCCTGACTTTC.

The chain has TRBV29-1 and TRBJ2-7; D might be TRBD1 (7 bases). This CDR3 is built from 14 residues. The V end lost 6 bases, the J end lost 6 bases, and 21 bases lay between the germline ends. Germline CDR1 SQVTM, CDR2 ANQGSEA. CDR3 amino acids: CSVVLTAGGGEQYF. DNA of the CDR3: TGCAGCGTAGTTTTAACTGCAGGGGGAGGCGAGCAGTACTTC.